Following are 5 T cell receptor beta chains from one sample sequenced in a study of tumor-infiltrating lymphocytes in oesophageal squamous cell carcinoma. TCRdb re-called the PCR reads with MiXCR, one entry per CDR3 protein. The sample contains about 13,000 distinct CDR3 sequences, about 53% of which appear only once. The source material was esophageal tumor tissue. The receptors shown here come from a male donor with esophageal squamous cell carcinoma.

CDR3 sequence reads: CASSESQGWYNDQYF. Written as DNA, the CDR3 is TGTGCCAGCAGTGAATCGCAGGGATGGTACAATGATCAGTACTTC. This rearrangement joins TRBV6-1 to TRBJ2-1; perhaps TRBD1 as D (5 bases). The closer fit of TRBJ2-4 to the DNA end suggests the J call may be wrong. The germline V gene has CDR1 MNHNS and CDR2 SASEGT. The CDR3 has 15 amino acids.

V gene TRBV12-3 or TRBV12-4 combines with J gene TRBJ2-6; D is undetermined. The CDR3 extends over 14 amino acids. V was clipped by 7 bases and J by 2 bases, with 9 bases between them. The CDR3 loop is CASTARTGANVLTF. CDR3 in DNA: TGTGCCAGCACCGCTCGAACTGGGGCCAACGTCCTGACTTTC.

The CDR3 loop reads CASRGSGVSRNTQYF. The CDR3 nucleotides are TGTGCCAGCAGGGGCTCGGGAGTTTCTCGAAATACGCAGTATTTT. This chain links TRBV12-3 or TRBV12-4 with TRBJ2-3, with D perhaps TRBD2 (6 bases). V was cut by 6 bases and J by 7 bases, with 20 bases left in between. The CDR3 runs to 15 residues.

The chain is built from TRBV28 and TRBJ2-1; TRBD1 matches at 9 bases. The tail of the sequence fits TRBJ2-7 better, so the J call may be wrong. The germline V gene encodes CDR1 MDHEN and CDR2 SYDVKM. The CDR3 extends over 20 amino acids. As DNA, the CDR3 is TGTGCCAGCAGTTTCGGGGGCACCGGACAGGGGTTAGGGGCTTGGTACGAGCAGTACTTC. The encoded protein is CASSFGGTGQGLGAWYEQYF.

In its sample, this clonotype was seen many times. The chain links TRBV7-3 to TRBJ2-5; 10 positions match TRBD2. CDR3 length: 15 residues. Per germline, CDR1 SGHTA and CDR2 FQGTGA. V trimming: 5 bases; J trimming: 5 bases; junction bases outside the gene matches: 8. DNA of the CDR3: TGTGCCAGCAGCCCAGGGACTAGCGATCTCGAGACCCAGTACTTC. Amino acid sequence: CASSPGTSDLETQYF.